This is a list of T cell receptor beta chains from one sample in a study of shared T cell receptors in the human thymus. Sequencing was performed with immunoSEQ multiplex PCR; in TCRdb, only in-frame clones are kept and a portion is missing. Among 700,000 to 750,000 clones listed, roughly 85% were seen once. A further study also used this sample, focusing on human thymus T cells.

Input material: thymocytes. These receptors were collected from a girl under two years old with a congenital heart defect. CDR3s leave out the opening cysteine and the closing phenylalanine or tryptophan.

v_call,cdr3_aa
TRBV28,ASSFKPGQGTSVQTYEQY
TRBV5-1,ASSRDRPSYEQY
TRBV15,ATSRDPRQGYYNEQF
TRBV2,ASSVLSWDISAPSYT
TRBV9,ASSVSPRTGPNNYGYT
TRBV7-6,ASSLVAVIYNEQF
TRBV6-5,ASSYQFGTGELF
TRBV6-5,ASRHRNPNTEAF
TRBV4-1,ASSQVGTGLRGGYGYT
TRBV28,ASSPLKPGTGNRKSYEQY
TRBV10-3,AITAQRLPNTIY
TRBV7-9,ASSTGGSSYNSPLH
TRBV27,ASSTGTGNTGELF
TRBV4-3,ASSQSPPINAEAF
TRBV13,ASSKQGAGDQPQH